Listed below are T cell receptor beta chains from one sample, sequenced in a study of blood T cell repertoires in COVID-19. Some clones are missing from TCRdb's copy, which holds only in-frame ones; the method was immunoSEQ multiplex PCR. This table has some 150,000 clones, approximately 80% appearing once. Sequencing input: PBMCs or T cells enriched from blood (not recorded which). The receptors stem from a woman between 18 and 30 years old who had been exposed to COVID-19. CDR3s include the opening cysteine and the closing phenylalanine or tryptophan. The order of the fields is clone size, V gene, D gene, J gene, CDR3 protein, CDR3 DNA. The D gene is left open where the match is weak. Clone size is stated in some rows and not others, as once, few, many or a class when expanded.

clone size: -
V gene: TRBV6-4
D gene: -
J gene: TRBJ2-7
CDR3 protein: CASSESGDTYEQYF
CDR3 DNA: TGTGCCAGCAGTGAAAGCGGGGACACCTACGAGCAGTACTTC

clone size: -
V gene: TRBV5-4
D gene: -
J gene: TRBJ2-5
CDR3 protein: CASSLAGRGGETQYF
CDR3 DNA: TGTGCCAGCAGCTTGGCCGGCCGAGGGGGAGAGACCCAGTACTTC

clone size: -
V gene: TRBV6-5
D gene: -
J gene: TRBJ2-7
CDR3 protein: CASSLASVTYEQYF
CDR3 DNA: TGTGCCAGCAGTTTGGCTAGCGTGACCTACGAGCAGTACTTC

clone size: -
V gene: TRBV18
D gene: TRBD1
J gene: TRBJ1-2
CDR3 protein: CASSPGQGQGHGYTF
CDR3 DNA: TGTGCCAGCTCACCAGGTCAGGGACAGGGACATGGCTACACCTTC

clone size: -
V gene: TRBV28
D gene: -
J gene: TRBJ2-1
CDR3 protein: CASSFSLGPYNEQFF
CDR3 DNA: TGTGCCAGCAGTTTCTCCCTAGGCCCCTACAATGAGCAGTTCTTC

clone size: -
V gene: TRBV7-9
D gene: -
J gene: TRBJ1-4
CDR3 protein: CASSLTSTVGEKLFF
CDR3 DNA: TGTGCCAGCAGCTTAACTTCGACAGTCGGTGAAAAACTGTTTTTT

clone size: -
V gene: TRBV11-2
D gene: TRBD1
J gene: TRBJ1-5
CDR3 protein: CASSREGADQPQHF
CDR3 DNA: TGTGCCAGCAGCCGAGAGGGGGCCGATCAGCCCCAGCATTTT

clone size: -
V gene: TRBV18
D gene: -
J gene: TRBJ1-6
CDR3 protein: CASSRLESSYNSPLHF
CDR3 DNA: TGTGCCAGCTCACGGTTGGAGAGCTCCTATAATTCACCCCTCCACTTT

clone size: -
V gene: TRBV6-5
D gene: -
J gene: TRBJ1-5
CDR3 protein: CASSYERQVSNQPQHF
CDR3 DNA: TGTGCCAGCAGTTACGAACGACAGGTTAGCAATCAGCCCCAGCATTTT

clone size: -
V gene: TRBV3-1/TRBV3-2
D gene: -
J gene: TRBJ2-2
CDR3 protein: CASSQDRRANTGELFF
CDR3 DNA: TGTGCCAGCAGCCAAGATCGGAGAGCGAACACCGGGGAGCTGTTTTTT

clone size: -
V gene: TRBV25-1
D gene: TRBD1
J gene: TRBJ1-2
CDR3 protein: CASSFQGDGSGYTF
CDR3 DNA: TGTGCCAGCAGCTTTCAGGGGGATGGTAGTGGCTACACCTTC

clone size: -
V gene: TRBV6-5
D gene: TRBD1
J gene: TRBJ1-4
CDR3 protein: CASSATLPGGGKLFF
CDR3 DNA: TGTGCCAGCAGCGCTACCCTCCCAGGGGGCGGAAAACTGTTTTTT

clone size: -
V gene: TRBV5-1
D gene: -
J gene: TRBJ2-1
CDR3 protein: CASSLFERASVLSDNEQFF
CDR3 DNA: TGCGCCAGCAGCTTGTTTGAAAGAGCGTCAGTGTTAAGCGACAATGAGCAGTTCTTC

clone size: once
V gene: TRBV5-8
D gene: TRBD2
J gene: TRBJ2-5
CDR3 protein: CASSPGTSGRVQETQYF
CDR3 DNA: TGTGCCAGCAGCCCGGGGACTAGCGGGAGGGTACAAGAGACCCAGTACTTC

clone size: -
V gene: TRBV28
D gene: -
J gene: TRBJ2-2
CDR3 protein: CASSLLAEDTGELFF
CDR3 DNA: TGTGCCAGCAGTTTATTGGCAGAAGACACCGGGGAGCTGTTTTTT

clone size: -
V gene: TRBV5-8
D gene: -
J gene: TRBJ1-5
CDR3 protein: CASSLRWSVRQPQHF
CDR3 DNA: TGTGCCAGCAGCTTGAGGTGGAGTGTGCGACAGCCCCAGCATTTT

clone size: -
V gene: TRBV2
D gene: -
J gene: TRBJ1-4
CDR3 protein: CASTPWGGRGEKLFF
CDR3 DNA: TGTGCCAGCACCCCCTGGGGGGGGCGGGGGGAAAAACTGTTTTTT

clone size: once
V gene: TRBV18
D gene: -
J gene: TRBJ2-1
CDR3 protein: CASSPGAGWSNEQFF
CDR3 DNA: TGTGCCAGCTCACCAGGGGCAGGGTGGAGCAATGAGCAGTTCTTC

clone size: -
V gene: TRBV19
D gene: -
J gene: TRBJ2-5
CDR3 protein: CASSLGLQETQYF
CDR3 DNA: TGTGCCAGTAGCCTGGGACTCCAAGAGACCCAGTACTTC

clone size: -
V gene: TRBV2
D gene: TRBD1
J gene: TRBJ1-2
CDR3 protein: CASSDTGVNYGYTF
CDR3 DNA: TGTGCCAGCAGTGATACAGGGGTCAACTATGGCTACACCTTC

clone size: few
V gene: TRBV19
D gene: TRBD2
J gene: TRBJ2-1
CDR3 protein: CASKVTSGQYNEQFF
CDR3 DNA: TGTGCCAGTAAGGTAACTAGCGGGCAATACAATGAGCAGTTCTTC

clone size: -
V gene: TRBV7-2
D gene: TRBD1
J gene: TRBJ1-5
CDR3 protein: CASSSSEGAQPQHF
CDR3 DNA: TGTGCCAGCAGCTCCAGTGAGGGGGCTCAGCCCCAGCATTTT

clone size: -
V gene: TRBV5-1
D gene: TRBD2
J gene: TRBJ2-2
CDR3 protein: CASSGGGTSGSFGTGELFF
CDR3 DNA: TGCGCCAGCAGCGGCGGGGGGACTAGCGGGAGTTTTGGCACCGGGGAGCTGTTTTTT

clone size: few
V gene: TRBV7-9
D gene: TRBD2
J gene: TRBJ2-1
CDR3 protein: CASSVGRTSGILKYNEQFF
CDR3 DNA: TGTGCCAGCAGCGTTGGGAGGACTAGCGGGATACTAAAATACAATGAGCAGTTCTTC